Presented here are 22 T cell receptor beta chains from one specimen sequenced in a study of T cell repertoires in aging, cancer and after chemotherapy. The template was genomic DNA from peripheral blood, not RNA. Rearranged V-D-J TRB sequences were amplified with a mixed TRB-A/B primer pool. TCRdb re-called the multiplex PCR reads with MiXCR, one entry per CDR3 protein. The sample holds over a thousand distinct CDR3 sequences, over 25% seen once. The sequencing input was blood. These TCRs come from a human donor with a solid tumor.

This chain joins TRBV15 and TRBJ2-2; D ambiguous. The CDR3 is made up of 15 amino acids. V lost 0 bases and J 3 bases, leaving 8 bases between the germline ends. The germline V gene has CDR1 LNHNV and CDR2 YYDKDF (reference sequence). CDR3 residues: CATSREKQDTGELFF. Written as DNA, the CDR3 is TGTGCCACCAGCAGAGAGAAACAAGACACCGGGGAGCTGTTTTTT.

This clonotype is large. The rearrangement uses TRBV29-1 and TRBJ1-2; 9 nucleotides line up with TRBD1. The V and J ends lost 4 bases and 4 bases, in that order; junction bases with no gene match: 7. Per the germline V gene, CDR1 is SQVTM and CDR2 is ANQGSEA. The CDR3 length is 14 residues. The CDR3 spells CSVAGTGPSYGYTF. DNA of the CDR3: TGCAGCGTTGCCGGGACAGGGCCCTCCTATGGCTACACCTTC.

By proportion, this clonotype is large. The V gene is TRBV19, the J gene TRBJ2-7; 7 bases map to TRBD1. Germline CDR1 is LNHDA and CDR2 is SQIVND (reference sequence). The CDR3 spans 14 residues. The J segment lost 2 bases and the V segment lost 10 bases, leaving 11 bases of the junction unmatched. CDR3 sequence: CATNDRDSPYEQYF. CDR3 coding DNA: TGTGCCACCAACGACCGGGACAGCCCCTACGAGCAGTACTTC.

The chain has TRBV5-4 and TRBJ1-1, with no clear D. Trimming stripped 4 bases from V and 2 bases from J, with 3 bases between. Germline V lookup: CDR1 SGHNT, CDR2 YYREEE (reference sequence). There are 11 residues in the CDR3. For the CDR3, the DNA is TGTGCCAGCAGCCTCAACACTGAAGCTTTCTTT. Protein: CASSLNTEAFF.

This clonotype was found a few times. The rearrangement links TRBV6-6 to TRBJ2-7, with 7 bases identical to TRBD2. CDR3 length: 13 amino acids. The V segment lost 7 bases and the J segment 2 bases; nucleotides outside the gene matches: 5. Germline V gene lookup returns CDR1 MNHNY and CDR2 SVGAGI (reference sequence). The DNA for the CDR3 is TGTGCCAGCACCCTGGGGGGGGCCTACGAGCAGTACTTC. This gives the protein CASTLGGAYEQYF.

By share, this clonotype counts as large. The chain is built from TRBV7-7 and TRBJ2-3; possible D gene TRBD1, 5 bases. Germline CDR1 and CDR2: SSHAT and FNYEAQ (reference sequence). The length of the CDR3 is 14 residues. With 2 bases removed from V and 3 bases from J, the gap between germline ends came to 9 bases. The chain's CDR3 is CASSLRRDTDTQYF. The CDR3 region has the DNA TGTGCCAGCAGCTTACGCAGGGATACAGATACGCAGTATTTT.

The chain carries TRBV5-4 and TRBJ2-5, with D perhaps TRBD1 (6 bases). Trimming took 4 bases from V and 2 from J, leaving 9 bases between them. The germline gives CDR1 SGHNT, CDR2 YYREEE (reference sequence). This CDR3 has 13 amino acids. The CDR3 here is CASSRTEQETQYF. The CDR3 region has the DNA TGTGCCAGCAGCCGGACAGAACAAGAGACCCAGTACTTC.

In its sample, this clonotype is large (0.1 to 1%). This chain connects TRBV6-5 to TRBJ1-2; the D gene is possibly TRBD1 (6 bases). In germline, CDR1 is MNHEY, CDR2 SVGAGI. The V and J ends lost 0 bases and 1 base respectively, with 15 bases between them. The CDR3 totals 17 residues. The CDR3 DNA is TGTGCCAGCAGTTACTCGGGGGCAACAGGGTATAACTATGGCTACACCTTC. The encoded protein is CASSYSGATGYNYGYTF.

The J gene is TRBJ1-3, the V gene TRBV27; D gene ambiguous. Trimming cost V 8 bases and J 2 bases, with 10 bases left between them. The CDR3 extends over 13 amino acids. Germline V lookup: CDR1 MNHEY, CDR2 SMNVEV (reference sequence). The CDR3, as DNA: TGTGCCAGCGCCAAGTCAGCTGGAAACACCATATATTTT. Translating it yields CASAKSAGNTIYF.

This clonotype occurred a few times. This chain joins TRBV20-1 and TRBJ2-7; 12 nucleotides line up with TRBD2. The CDR3 runs 15 residues. V dropped 1 base and J dropped 2; count of bases not matched to a gene: 3. CDR1 DFQATT and CDR2 SNEGSKA come from the germline V gene (reference sequence). The CDR3 region is CSARGTSGNAYEQYF. CDR3 DNA sequence: TGCAGTGCTAGAGGGACTAGCGGGAATGCCTACGAGCAGTACTTC.

This clonotype counts as large (0.1 to 1%). The rearrangement uses TRBV19 and TRBJ1-6; 9 positions agree with TRBD1. Per the germline V gene, CDR1 is LNHDA and CDR2 is SQIVND (reference sequence). The CDR3 contains 14 residues. The trim removed 5 bases at V and 10 bases at J, leaving 6 bases unmatched. The CDR3 DNA follows: TGTGCCAGTAGTGCGGGACAGGGAGGATCACCCCTCCACTTT. It is translated as CASSAGQGGSPLHF.

In its sample, this clonotype was seen a few times. The CDR3: CASSLNKETQYF. CDR3 sequence (DNA): TGTGCCAGCAGCTTGAATAAAGAGACCCAGTACTTC. The chain recombines TRBV7-2 with TRBJ2-5; D unclear. Germline values: CDR1 SGHTA, CDR2 FQGNSA. Between the trimmed V and J ends, which lost 3 bases and 3 bases, there was a span of 5 bases. The CDR3 is 12 amino acids.

V and J are TRBV5-6 and TRBJ2-3; D call uncertain. Trimming took off 2 bases at V and 1 base at J, with 8 bases between the two ends. The germline V gene has CDR1 SGHDT and CDR2 YYEEEE. The CDR3 is 14 amino acids. Here the CDR3 reads CASSLPWGTDTQYF. The DNA of the CDR3 is TGTGCCAGCAGCTTACCCTGGGGCACAGATACGCAGTATTTT.

This clonotype has a handful of counts. This sequence joins TRBV27 and TRBJ2-2; a weak D match, TRBD2 (5 bases). V gave up 4 bases and J gave up 4 bases, with 13 bases separating them. CDR1 MNHEY and CDR2 SMNVEV come from the germline V gene (reference sequence). The CDR3 covers 15 residues. CDR3 nucleotide sequence: TGTGCCAGCAGTTGGCGTGAGGGCGGCACCGGGGAGCTGTTTTTT. Its protein product is CASSWREGGTGELFF.

By proportion, this clonotype is large. The CDR3 is CASSYRVAGAEETQYF. In DNA, the CDR3 is TGTGCCAGCAGTTACAGGGTAGCGGGGGCAGAAGAGACCCAGTACTTC. This rearrangement joins TRBV6-5 to TRBJ2-5; 9 positions agree with TRBD2. V was pared by 2 bases and J by 3 bases, with 7 bases of the junction left unmatched. The germline gives CDR1 MNHEY, CDR2 SVGAGI. The CDR3 runs to 16 residues.

There are a few counts of this clonotype. This chain links TRBV7-9 with TRBJ1-3; D is unclear. This CDR3 comprises 16 residues. V dropped 2 bases and J dropped 0 bases, with 11 bases sitting between them. Germline V lookup: CDR1 SEHNR, CDR2 FQNEAQ (reference sequence). The CDR3 coding sequence is TGTGCCAGCAGCTTAACGGACCGTTCCTCTGGAAACACCATATATTTT. Amino acids: CASSLTDRSSGNTIYF.

This chain connects TRBV4-2 to TRBJ1-1; D unresolved. Trimming shortened V by 4 bases and J by 1 base, and 10 bases separated the two germline ends. The CDR3 has 14 residues. The germline V gene has CDR1 LGHNA and CDR2 YNFKEQ. In DNA form, the CDR3 reads TGTGCCAGCAGCCTTGGTTTGGGGAACACTGAAGCTTTCTTT. This encodes CASSLGLGNTEAFF.

The chain recombines TRBV4-1 with TRBJ2-3; 9 nucleotides match TRBD2. Germline trimming cut 6 bases from V and 6 bases from J; bases unmatched to any gene: 10. Germline CDR1 MGHRA, CDR2 YSYEKL. CDR3 length equals 15 residues. The CDR3 reads CASRPPSGKADTQYF. CDR3 sequence (DNA): TGCGCCAGCAGACCACCTAGCGGGAAGGCCGATACGCAGTATTTT.

The rearrangement links TRBV9 to TRBJ2-5, with 8 bases matching TRBD2. V was pared by 2 bases and J by 3 bases, with 6 bases of the junction left unmatched. CDR1 and CDR2 from the germline V gene are SGDLS and YYNGEE. The CDR3 sequence is 15 residues long. The CDR3 here is CASSVVAGTKETQYF. CDR3 sequence (DNA): TGTGCCAGCAGCGTTGTAGCGGGGACAAAAGAGACCCAGTACTTC.

This clonotype came up once. Mismatch with germline at one junction end may stem from a read error. The chain recombines TRBV6-6 with TRBJ2-7, with a possible D match to TRBD2 (7 bases). The CDR3 is 13 amino acids. Germline V CDR1 and CDR2: MNHNY, SVGAGI (reference sequence). Written as DNA, the CDR3 is TGTGCCAGCACCCTGGGGGGGGCCTACAAGCAGTACTTC. Residues: CASTLGGAYKQYF.

V usage is TRBV19 and J usage is TRBJ2-2; TRBD2 matches at 8 bases. CDR1 is LNHDA and CDR2 is SQIVND in the germline V gene (reference sequence). Unmatched junction bases numbered 8, after V lost 3 bases and J lost 2 bases. The CDR3 consists of 17 residues. Here the CDR3 reads CASSMLGRGVNTGELFF. The CDR3 coding sequence is TGTGCCAGTAGTATGTTGGGGCGGGGGGTCAACACCGGGGAGCTGTTTTTT.

The rearrangement uses TRBV7-2 and TRBJ2-7, with 10 nucleotides matching TRBD1. Germline loops: CDR1 SGHTA, CDR2 FQGNSA. The CDR3 has 14 amino acids. The ends lost 5 bases at V and 5 bases at J; junction bases unmatched: 6. CDR3 nucleotide sequence: TGTGCCAGCAGCCCGGCCGGGACAGGGGACGAGCAGTACTTC. Its protein is CASSPAGTGDEQYF.